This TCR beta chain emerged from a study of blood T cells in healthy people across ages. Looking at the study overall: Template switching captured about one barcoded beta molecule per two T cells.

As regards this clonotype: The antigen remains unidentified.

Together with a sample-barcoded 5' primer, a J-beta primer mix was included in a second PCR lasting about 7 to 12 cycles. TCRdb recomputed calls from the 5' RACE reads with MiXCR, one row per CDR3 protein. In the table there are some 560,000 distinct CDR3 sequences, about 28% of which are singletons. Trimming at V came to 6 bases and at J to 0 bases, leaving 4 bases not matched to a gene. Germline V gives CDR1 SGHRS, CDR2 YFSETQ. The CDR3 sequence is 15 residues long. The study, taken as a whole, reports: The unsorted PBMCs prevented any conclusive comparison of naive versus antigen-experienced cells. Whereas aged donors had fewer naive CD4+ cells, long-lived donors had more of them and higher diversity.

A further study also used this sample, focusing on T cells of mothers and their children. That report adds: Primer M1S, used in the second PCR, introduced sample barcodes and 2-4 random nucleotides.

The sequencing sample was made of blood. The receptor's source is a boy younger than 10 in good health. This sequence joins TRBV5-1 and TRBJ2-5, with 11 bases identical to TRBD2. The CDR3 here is CASTPSGGYQETQYF. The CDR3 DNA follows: TGCGCCAGCACTCCTAGCGGGGGGTACCAAGAGACCCAGTACTTC. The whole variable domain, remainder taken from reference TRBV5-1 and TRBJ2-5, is KAGVTQTPRYLIKTRGQQVTLSCSPISGHRSVSWYQQTPGQGLQFLFEYFSETQRNKGNFPGRFSGRQFSNSRSEMNVSTLELGDSALYLCASTPSGGYQETQYFGPGTRLLVL.